One sample yielded the 8 T cell receptor beta chains listed below, sequenced in a study of blood T cell repertoires in COVID-19. The protocol was immunoSEQ multiplex PCR, while the TCRdb copy is restricted to in-frame clones and leaves out a portion. The table records about 270,000 clones, about nine tenths of them present only once. The source material was PBMCs or T cells enriched from blood (not recorded which). The receptors were sampled from a woman aged 55 to 70 who had recovered from COVID-19.

The rearrangement uses TRBV4-1 and TRBJ1-5; D remains ambiguous. Germline assignment: CDR1 MGHRA and CDR2 YSYEKL. The CDR3 totals 18 residues. Deletions cut 1 base from V and 0 bases from J, with 16 bases between. The CDR3 sequence is CASSQGSGGIYSNQPQHF. CDR3 coding DNA: TGCGCCAGCAGCCAAGGATCGGGAGGGATTTATAGCAATCAGCCCCAGCATTTT.

V usage is TRBV9 and J usage is TRBJ2-7; the D gene is possibly TRBD1 (5 bases). CDR3 size: 15 residues. Germline lookup yields CDR1 SGDLS and CDR2 YYNGEE. V lost 1 base and J 4 bases, leaving 15 bases between the germline ends. The CDR3 DNA sequence: TGTGCCAGCAGCGTATCCCAGGGCGTGGAGTACGAGCAGTACTTC. Its protein is CASSVSQGVEYEQYF.

The genes are TRBV30 and TRBJ2-7; a weak D match, TRBD1 (5 bases). Germline V gene lookup returns CDR1 GTSNPN and CDR2 SVGIG (reference sequence). The CDR3 spans 12 residues. The ends were cut back, 4 bases at V and 3 bases at J, with 10 bases in the middle. CDR3 bases: TGTGCCTGGACCGGCCAGGGCTACGAGCAGTACTTC. Translated: CAWTGQGYEQYF.

The V and J genes are TRBV11-3 and TRBJ2-1, with 13 bases that match TRBD2. The CDR3 consists of 15 residues. CDR1 SGHNT and CDR2 YENEEA come from the germline V gene. V trimming: 4 bases; J trimming: 8 bases; junction bases outside the gene matches: 5. The CDR3 loop reads CASSSTSGRIHEQFF. Written as DNA, the CDR3 is TGTGCCAGCAGCTCGACTAGCGGGAGGATCCATGAGCAGTTCTTC.

This clone was seen a few times. J is TRBJ2-7 and V is TRBV6-5; D unclear. Germline V gene sequence: CDR1 MNHEY, CDR2 SVGAGI. V was trimmed by 0 bases and J by 2 bases, leaving 11 bases between them. CDR3 length equals 15 residues. The CDR3 region is CASSYSQAYAYEQYF. The DNA for the CDR3 is TGTGCCAGCAGTTACTCGCAGGCTTACGCCTACGAGCAGTACTTC.

This chain uses TRBV18 with TRBJ2-2; D perhaps matches TRBD1 (5 bases). V was pared by 3 bases and J by 4 bases, with 9 bases between. Germline CDR1 KGHSH, CDR2 LQKENI. The CDR3 covers 14 residues. CDR3 DNA sequence: TGTGCCAGCTCACCCACCGACAGCACCGGGGAGCTGTTTTTT. It encodes CASSPTDSTGELFF.

This clone appeared many times. V is TRBV7-9 and J is TRBJ2-2; 8 bases fit TRBD1. V lost 8 bases and J lost 1; bases outside the gene matches: 6. This CDR3 region has 15 residues. The V gene's germline CDR1 is SEHNR and CDR2 FQNEAQ (reference sequence). DNA of the CDR3: TGTGCCAGCGAAGCAGGACAGGGGAACACCGGGGAGCTGTTTTTT. Protein product: CASEAGQGNTGELFF.

Here the CDR3 reads CASSSYPDGIAEAFF. The CDR3 region has the DNA TGCGCCAGCAGCTCATACCCGGACGGGATTGCTGAAGCTTTCTTT. V is TRBV5-1 and J is TRBJ1-1; D gene unclear. Germline V CDR1 and CDR2: SGHRS, YFSETQ. This CDR3 comprises 15 residues. With 3 bases removed from V and 6 bases from J, the gap between germline ends came to 18 bases.